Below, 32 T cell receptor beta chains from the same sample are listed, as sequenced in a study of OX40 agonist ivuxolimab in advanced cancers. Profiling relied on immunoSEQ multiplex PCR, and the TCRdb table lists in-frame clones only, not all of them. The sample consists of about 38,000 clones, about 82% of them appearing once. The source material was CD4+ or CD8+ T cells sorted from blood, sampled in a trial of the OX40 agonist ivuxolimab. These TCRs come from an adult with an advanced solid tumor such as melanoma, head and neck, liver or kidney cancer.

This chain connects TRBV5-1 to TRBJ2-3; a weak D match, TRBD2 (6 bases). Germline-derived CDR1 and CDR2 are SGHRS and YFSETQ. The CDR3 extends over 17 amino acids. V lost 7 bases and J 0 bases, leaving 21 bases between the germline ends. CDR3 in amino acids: CASRFIPLAASTDTQYF. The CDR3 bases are TGCGCCAGCCGTTTCATCCCCTTAGCGGCTAGCACAGATACGCAGTATTTT.

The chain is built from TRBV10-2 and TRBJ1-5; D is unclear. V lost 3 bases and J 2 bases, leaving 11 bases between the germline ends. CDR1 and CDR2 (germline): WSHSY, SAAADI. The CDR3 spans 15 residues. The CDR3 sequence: CASSEAAVGNQPQHF. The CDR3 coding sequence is TGCGCCAGCAGTGAAGCCGCGGTGGGCAATCAGCCCCAGCATTTT.

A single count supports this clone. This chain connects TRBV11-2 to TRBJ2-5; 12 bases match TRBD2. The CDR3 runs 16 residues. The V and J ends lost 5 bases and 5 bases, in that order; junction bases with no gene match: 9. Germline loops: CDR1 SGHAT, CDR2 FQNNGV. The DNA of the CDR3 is TGTGCCAGCAGCCCCGGGCTAGCGGGGGGGCGGGAGACCCAGTACTTC. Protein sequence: CASSPGLAGGRETQYF.

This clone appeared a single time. CDR3 sequence reads: CASSLGGNEQFF. DNA of the CDR3: TGTGCCAGCAGTCTCGGGGGGAATGAGCAGTTCTTC. The chain recombines TRBV27 with TRBJ2-1; 7 bases are shared with TRBD2. This CDR3 region has 12 residues. The trim removed 5 bases at V and 7 bases at J, leaving 2 bases unmatched. Germline CDR1 is MNHEY and CDR2 is SMNVEV (reference sequence).

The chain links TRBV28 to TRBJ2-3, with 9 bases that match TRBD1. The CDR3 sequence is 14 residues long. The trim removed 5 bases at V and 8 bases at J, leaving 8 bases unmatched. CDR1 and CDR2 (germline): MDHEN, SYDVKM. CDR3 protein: CASSPRGQGRTQYF. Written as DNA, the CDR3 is TGTGCCAGCAGTCCGAGGGGACAGGGTCGTACGCAGTATTTT.

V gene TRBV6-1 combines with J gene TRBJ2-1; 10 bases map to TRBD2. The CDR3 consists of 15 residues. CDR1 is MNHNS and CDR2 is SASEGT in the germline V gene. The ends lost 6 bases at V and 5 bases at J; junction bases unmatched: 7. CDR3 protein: CASRTTSGANNEQFF. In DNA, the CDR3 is TGTGCCAGCAGAACCACTAGCGGGGCAAACAATGAGCAGTTCTTC.

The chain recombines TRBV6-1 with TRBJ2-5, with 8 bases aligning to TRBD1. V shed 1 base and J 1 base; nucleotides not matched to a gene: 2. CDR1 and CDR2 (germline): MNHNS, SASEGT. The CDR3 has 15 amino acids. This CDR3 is CASSEETGGQETQYF. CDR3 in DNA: TGTGCCAGCAGTGAAGAAACAGGGGGCCAAGAGACCCAGTACTTC.

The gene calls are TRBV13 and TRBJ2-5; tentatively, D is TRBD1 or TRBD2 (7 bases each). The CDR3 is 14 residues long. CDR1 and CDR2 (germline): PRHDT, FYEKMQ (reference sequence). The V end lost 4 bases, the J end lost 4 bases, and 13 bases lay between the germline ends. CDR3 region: CASSSGGAPETQYF. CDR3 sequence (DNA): TGTGCCAGCAGCTCAGGGGGGGCCCCAGAGACCCAGTACTTC.

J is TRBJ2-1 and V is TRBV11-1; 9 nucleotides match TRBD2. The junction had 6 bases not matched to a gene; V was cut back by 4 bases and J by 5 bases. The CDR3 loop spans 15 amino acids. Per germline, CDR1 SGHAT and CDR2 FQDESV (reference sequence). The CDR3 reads CASSSVAGAHNEQFF. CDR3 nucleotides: TGTGCCAGCAGCTCGGTAGCGGGAGCTCACAATGAGCAGTTCTTC.

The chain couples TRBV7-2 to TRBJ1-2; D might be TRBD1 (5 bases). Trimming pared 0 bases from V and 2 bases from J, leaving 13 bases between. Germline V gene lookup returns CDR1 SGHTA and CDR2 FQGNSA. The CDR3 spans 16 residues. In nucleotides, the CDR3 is TGTGCCAGCAGCTTAGCGCTGGACACGGCAAACTATGGCTACACCTTC. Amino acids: CASSLALDTANYGYTF.

CDR3 residues: CASREGQWNNQPQHF. The DNA of the CDR3 is TGTGCCAGCAGGGAGGGACAGTGGAACAATCAGCCCCAGCATTTT. This chain uses TRBV2 with TRBJ1-5; 7 bases line up with TRBD1. Germline V gives CDR1 SNHLY, CDR2 FYNNEI. Trimming at V came to 6 bases and at J to 3 bases, leaving 8 bases not matched to a gene. This CDR3 has 15 amino acids.

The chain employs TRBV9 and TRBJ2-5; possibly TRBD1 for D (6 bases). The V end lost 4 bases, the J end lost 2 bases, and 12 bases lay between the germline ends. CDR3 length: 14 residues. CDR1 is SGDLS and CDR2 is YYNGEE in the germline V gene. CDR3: CASSPMDRQETQYF. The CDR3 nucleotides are TGTGCCAGCAGCCCGATGGACAGACAAGAGACCCAGTACTTC. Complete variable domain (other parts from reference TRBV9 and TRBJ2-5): DSGVTQTPKHLITATGQRVTLRCSPRSGDLSVYWYQQSLDQGLQFLIQYYNGEERAKGNILERFSAQQFPDLHSELNLSSLELGDSALYFCASSPMDRQETQYFGPGTRLLVL.

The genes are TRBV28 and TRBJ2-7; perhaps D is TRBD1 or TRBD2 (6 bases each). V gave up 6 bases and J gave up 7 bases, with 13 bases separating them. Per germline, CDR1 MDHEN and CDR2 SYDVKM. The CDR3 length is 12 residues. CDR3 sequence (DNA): TGTGCCAGCAGGAGGGGGGCGCTTGAGCAGTACTTC. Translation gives CASRRGALEQYF.

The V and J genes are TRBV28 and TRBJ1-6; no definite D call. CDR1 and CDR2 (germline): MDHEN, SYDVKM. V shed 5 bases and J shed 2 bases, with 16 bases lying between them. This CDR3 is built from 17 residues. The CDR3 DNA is TGTGCCAGCAGTCACGGTGCCCTCCTCGCCTATAATTCACCCCTCCACTTT. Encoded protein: CASSHGALLAYNSPLHF.

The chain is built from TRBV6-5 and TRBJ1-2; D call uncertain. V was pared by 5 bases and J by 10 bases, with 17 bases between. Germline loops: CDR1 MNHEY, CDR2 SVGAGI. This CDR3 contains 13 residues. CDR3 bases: TGTGCCAGCAGTGCAGTGGACTCTAGAACCTACACCTTC. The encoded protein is CASSAVDSRTYTF.

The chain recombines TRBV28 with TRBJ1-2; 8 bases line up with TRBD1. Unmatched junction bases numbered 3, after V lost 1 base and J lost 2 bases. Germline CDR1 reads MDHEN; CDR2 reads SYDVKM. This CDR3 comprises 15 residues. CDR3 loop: CASSLLGTGNYGYTF. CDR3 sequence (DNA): TGTGCCAGCAGTTTATTGGGGACAGGAAACTATGGCTACACCTTC.

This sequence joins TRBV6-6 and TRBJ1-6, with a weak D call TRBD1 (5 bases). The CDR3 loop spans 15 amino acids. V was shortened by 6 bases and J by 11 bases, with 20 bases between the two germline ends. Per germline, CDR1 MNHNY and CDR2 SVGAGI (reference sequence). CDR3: CASSYRGPKVAPLHF. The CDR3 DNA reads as TGTGCCAGCAGCTACCGGGGACCCAAGGTTGCACCCCTCCACTTT.

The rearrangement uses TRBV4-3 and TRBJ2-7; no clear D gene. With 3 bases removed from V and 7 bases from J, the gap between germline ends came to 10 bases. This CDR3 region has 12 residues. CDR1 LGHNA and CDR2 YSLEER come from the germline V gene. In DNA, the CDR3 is TGCGCCAGCAGCCATCCTGCGGAGGAGCAGTACTTC. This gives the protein CASSHPAEEQYF.

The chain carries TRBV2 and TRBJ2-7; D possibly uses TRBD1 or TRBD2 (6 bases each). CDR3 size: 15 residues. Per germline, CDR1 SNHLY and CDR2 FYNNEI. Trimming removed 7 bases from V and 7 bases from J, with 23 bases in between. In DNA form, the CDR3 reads TGTGCCAGCACCGGTGGGGCTAACAGGGCGGGGGAGCAGTACTTC. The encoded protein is CASTGGANRAGEQYF.

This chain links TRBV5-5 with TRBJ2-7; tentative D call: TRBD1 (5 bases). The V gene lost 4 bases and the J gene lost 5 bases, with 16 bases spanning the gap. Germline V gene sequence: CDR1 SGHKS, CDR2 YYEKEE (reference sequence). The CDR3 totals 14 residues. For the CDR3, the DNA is TGTGCCAGCAGCCCCGGACCTTTGGGGCACGAGCAGTACTTC. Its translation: CASSPGPLGHEQYF. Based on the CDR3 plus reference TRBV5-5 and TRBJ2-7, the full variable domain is DAGVTQSPTHLIKTRGQQVTLRCSPISGHKSVSWYQQVLGQGPQFIFQYYEKEERGRGNFPDRFSARQFPNYSSELNVNALLLGDSALYLCASSPGPLGHEQYFGPGTRLTVT.

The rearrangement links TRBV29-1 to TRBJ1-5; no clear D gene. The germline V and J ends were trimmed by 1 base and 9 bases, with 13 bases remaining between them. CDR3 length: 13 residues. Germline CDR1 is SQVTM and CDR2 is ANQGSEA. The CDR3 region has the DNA TGCAGCGTTGAAGGAACGAAGGGCTCGCCCCAGCATTTT. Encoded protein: CSVEGTKGSPQHF.

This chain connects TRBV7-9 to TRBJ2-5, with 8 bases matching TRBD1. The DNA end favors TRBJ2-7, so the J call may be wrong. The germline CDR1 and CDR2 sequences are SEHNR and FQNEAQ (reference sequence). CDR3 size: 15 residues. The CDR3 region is CASSPPQGAGYEQYF. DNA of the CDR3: TGTGCCAGCAGCCCACCCCAGGGGGCTGGGTACGAGCAGTACTTC.

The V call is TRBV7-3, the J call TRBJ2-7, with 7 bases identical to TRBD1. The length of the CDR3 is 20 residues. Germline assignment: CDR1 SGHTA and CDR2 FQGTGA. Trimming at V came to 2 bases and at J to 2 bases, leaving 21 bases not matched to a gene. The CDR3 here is CASSLPLPGQRSSFAYEQYF. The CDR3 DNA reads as TGTGCCAGCAGCTTACCCCTCCCGGGACAGAGATCAAGCTTCGCCTACGAGCAGTACTTC.

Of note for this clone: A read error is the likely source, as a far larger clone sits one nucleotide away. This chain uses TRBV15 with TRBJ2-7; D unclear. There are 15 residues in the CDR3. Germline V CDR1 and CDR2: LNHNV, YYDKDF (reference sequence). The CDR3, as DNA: TGTGCCACCAGCGAGAGGTCGGCCTATAATTCACCCCTCCACTTC. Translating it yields CATSERSAYNSPLHF.

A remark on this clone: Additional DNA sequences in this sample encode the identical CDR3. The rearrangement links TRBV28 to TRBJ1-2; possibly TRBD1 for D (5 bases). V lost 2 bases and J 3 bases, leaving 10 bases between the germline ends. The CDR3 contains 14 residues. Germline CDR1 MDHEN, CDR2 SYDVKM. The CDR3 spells CASSLQGSHYGYTF. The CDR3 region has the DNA TGTGCCAGCAGTTTACAGGGTTCTCACTATGGCTACACCTTC.

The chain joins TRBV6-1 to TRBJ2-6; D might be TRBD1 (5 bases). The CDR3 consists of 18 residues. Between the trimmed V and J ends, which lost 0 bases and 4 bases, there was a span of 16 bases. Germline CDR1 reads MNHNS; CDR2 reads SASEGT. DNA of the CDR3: TGTGCCAGCAGTGAAGCTCCAAGGGGCATATTCGGGGCCAACGTCCTGACTTTC. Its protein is CASSEAPRGIFGANVLTF.

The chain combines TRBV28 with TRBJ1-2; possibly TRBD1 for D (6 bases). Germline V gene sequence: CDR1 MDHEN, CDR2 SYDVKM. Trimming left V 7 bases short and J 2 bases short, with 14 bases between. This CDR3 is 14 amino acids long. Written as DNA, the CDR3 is TGTGCCAGCAATTATGGAGACAGGAACTATGGCTACACCTTC. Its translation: CASNYGDRNYGYTF.

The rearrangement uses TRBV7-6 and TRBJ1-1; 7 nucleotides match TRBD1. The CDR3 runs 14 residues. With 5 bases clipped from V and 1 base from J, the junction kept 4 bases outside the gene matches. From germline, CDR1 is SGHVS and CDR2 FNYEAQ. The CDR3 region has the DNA TGTGCCAGCAGCCCGGGGACAGCGAACACTGAAGCTTTCTTT. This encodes CASSPGTANTEAFF.

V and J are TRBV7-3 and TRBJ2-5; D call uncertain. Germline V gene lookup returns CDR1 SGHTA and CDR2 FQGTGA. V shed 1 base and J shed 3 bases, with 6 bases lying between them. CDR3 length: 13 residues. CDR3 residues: CASSLIQEETQYF. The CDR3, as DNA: TGTGCCAGCAGCTTAATTCAGGAAGAGACCCAGTACTTC.

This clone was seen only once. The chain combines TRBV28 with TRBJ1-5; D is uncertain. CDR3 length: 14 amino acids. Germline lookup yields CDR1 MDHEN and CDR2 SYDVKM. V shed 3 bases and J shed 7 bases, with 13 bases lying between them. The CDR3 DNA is TGTGCCAGCAGTTTTCGCACTGTGGGACAGCCCCAGCATTTT. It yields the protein CASSFRTVGQPQHF.

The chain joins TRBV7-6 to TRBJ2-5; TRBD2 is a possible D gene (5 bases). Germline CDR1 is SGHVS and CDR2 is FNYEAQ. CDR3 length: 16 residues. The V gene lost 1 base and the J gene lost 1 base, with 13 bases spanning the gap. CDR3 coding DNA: TGTGCCAGCAGCTTAGTGGGCGGGCAATTCCAAGAGACCCAGTACTTC. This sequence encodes CASSLVGGQFQETQYF.

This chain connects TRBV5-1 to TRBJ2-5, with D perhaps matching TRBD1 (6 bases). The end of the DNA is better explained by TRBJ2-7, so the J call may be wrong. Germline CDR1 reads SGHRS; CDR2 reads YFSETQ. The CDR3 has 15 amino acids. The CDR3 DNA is TGCGCCAGCAGATCCACAGGGTTGAGCTCCTACGAGCAGTACTTC. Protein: CASRSTGLSSYEQYF.